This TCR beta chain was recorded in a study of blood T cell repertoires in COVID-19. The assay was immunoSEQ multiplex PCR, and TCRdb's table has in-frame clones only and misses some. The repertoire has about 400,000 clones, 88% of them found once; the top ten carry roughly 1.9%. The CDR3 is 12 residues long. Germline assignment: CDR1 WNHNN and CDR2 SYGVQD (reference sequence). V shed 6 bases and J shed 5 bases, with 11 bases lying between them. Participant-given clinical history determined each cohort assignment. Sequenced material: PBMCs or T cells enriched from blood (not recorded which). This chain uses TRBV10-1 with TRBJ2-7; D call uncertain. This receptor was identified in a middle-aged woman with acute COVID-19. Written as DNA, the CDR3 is TGCGCCAGCAGCCGAGACATGAACGAGCAGTACTTC. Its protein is CASSRDMNEQYF.